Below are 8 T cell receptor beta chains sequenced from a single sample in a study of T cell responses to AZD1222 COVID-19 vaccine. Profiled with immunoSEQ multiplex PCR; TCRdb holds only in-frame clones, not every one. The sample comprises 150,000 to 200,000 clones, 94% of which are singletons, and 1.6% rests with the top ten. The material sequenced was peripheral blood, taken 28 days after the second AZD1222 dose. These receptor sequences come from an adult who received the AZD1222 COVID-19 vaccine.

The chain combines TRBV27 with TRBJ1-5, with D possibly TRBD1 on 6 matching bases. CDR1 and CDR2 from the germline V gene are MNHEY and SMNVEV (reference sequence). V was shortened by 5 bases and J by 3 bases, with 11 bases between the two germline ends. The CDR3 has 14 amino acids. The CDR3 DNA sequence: TGTGCCAGCAGTCCCCGACAGGCCAATCAGCCCCAGCATTTT. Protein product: CASSPRQANQPQHF.

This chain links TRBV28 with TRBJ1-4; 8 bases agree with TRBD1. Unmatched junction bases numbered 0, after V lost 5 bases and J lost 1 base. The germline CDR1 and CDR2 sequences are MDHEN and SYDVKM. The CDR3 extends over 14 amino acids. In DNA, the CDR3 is TGTGCCAGCAGTGGGACAGGAACTAATGAAAAACTGTTTTTT. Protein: CASSGTGTNEKLFF. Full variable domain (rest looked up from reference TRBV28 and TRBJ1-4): DVKVTQSSRYLVKRTGEKVFLECVQDMDHENMFWYRQDPGLGLRLIYFSYDVKMKEKGDIPEGYSVSREKKERFSLILESASTNQTSMYLCASSGTGTNEKLFFGSGTQLSVL.

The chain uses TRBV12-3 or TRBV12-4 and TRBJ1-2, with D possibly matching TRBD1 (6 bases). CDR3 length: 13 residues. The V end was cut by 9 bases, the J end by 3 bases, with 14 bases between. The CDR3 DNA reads TGTGCCAGTTTCGAGACAGGTTACTATGGCTACACCTTC. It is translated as CASFETGYYGYTF.

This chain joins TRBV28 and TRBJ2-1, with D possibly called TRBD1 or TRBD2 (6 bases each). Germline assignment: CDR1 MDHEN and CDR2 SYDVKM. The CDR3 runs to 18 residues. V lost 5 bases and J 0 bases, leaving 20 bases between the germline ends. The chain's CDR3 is CASSAGGLSKISYNEQFF. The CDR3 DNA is TGTGCCAGCAGTGCCGGGGGCCTGTCAAAAATCTCCTACAATGAGCAGTTCTTC. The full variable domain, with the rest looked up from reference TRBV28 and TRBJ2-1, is DVKVTQSSRYLVKRTGEKVFLECVQDMDHENMFWYRQDPGLGLRLIYFSYDVKMKEKGDIPEGYSVSREKKERFSLILESASTNQTSMYLCASSAGGLSKISYNEQFFGPGTRLTVL.

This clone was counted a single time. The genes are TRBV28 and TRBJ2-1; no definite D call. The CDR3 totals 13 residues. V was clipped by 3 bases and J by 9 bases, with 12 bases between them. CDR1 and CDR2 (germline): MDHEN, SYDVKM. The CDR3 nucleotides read TGTGCCAGCAGTTTGGGTCGGCGACCTGAGCAGTTCTTC. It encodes CASSLGRRPEQFF. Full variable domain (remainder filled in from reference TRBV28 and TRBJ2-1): DVKVTQSSRYLVKRTGEKVFLECVQDMDHENMFWYRQDPGLGLRLIYFSYDVKMKEKGDIPEGYSVSREKKERFSLILESASTNQTSMYLCASSLGRRPEQFFGPGTRLTVL.

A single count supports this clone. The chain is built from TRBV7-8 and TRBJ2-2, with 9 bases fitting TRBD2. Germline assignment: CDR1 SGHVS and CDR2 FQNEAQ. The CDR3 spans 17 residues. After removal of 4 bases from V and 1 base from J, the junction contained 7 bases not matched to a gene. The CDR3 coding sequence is TGTGCCAGCAGCTCCCTCGCGGGGGGGCGGAACACCGGGGAGCTGTTTTTT. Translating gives CASSSLAGGRNTGELFF.

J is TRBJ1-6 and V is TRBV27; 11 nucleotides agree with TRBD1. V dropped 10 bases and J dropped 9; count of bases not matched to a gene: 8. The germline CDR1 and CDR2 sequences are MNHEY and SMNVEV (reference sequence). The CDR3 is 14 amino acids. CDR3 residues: CATTPGTGGSPLHF. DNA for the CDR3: TGTGCCACGACACCCGGGACAGGGGGTTCACCCCTCCACTTT.

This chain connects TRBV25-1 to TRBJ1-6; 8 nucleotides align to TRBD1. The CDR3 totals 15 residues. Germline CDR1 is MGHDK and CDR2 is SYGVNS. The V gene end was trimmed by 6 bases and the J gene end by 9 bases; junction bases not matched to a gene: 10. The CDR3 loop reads CASREDRGPSSPLHF. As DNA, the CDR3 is TGTGCCAGCAGGGAAGACAGGGGTCCATCTTCACCCCTCCACTTT.